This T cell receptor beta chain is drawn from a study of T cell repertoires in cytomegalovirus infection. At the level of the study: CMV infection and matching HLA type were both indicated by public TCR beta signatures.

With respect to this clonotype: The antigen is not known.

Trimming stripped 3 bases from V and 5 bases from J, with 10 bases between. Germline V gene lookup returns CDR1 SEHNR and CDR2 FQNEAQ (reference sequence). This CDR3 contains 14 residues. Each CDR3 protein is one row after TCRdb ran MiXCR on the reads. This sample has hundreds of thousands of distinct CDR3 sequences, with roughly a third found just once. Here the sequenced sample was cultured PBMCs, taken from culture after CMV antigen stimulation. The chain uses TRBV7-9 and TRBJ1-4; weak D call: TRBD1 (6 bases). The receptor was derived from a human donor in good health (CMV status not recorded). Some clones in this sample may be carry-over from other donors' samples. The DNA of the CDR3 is TGTGCCAGCAGCTTTGGCCAGGGGAATGAAAAACTGTTTTTT. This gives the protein CASSFGQGNEKLFF.